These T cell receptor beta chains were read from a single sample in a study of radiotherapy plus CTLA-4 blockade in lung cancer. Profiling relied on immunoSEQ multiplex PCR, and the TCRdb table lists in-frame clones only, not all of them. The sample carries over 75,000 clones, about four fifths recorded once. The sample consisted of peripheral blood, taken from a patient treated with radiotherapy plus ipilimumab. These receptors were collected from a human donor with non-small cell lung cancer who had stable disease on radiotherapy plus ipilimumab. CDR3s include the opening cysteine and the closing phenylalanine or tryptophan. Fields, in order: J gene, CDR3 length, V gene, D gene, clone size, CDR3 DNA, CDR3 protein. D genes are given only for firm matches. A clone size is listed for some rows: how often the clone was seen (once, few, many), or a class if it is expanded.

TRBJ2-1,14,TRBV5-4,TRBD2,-,TGTGCCAGCAGCTTCCCTAGCGGGGAAAATGAGCAGTTCTTC,CASSFPSGENEQFF
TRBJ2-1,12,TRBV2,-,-,TGTGCCAGCAGTGTGCAGGGATTGGGGGAGTTCTTC,CASSVQGLGEFF
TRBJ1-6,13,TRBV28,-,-,TGTGCCAGCCGTAATCTCCATAATTCACCCCTCCACTTT,CASRNLHNSPLHF
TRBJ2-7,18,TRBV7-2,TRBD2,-,TGTGCCAGCAGCTTAGCGGGAGCGAAACGGGGACTAACCTACGAGCAGTACTTC,CASSLAGAKRGLTYEQYF
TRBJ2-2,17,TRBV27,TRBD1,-,TGTGCCAGCAGTTTTCGTGTAGGGACAGGGGGCCCCGGGGAGCTGTTTTTT,CASSFRVGTGGPGELFF
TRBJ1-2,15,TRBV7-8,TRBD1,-,TGTGCCAGCAGCAACCCGGGACAGGGGAACTATGGCTACACCTTC,CASSNPGQGNYGYTF
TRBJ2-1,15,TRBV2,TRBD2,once,TGTGCCAGCACGGGTAGTATTGGACTAGCAAATGAGCAGTTCTTC,CASTGSIGLANEQFF
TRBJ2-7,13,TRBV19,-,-,TGTGCCAGTAGTACCGACACGGCCTACGAGCAGTACTTC,CASSTDTAYEQYF
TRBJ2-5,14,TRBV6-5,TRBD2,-,TGTGCCAGCAGTCGCGGGACTAGCCGGGAGACCCAGTACTTC,CASSRGTSRETQYF
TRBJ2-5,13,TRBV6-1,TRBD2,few,TGTGCCAGCATCCCCGGGGGGTGGGAGACCCAGTACTTC,CASIPGGWETQYF
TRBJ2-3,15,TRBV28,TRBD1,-,TGTGCCAGCAGTTTTAGGGGGCGGGCTCGGGATACGCAGTATTTT,CASSFRGRARDTQYF
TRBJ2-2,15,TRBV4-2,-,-,TGTGCCAGCAGCTACGGGACCTCGAACACCGGGGAGCTGTTTTTT,CASSYGTSNTGELFF
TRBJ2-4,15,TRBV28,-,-,TGTGCCAGCAGTACCGCAGAGCTAGCCAAAAACATTCAGTACTTC,CASSTAELAKNIQYF
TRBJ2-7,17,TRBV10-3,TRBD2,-,TGTGCCATCAGTGAGTCCCTCGGGACTAGCGGACCCTACGAGCAGTACTTC,CAISESLGTSGPYEQYF
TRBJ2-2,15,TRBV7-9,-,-,TGTGCCAGCAGCACAACTAGCGCTGGGGGCCGGGAGCTGTTTTTT,CASSTTSAGGRELFF
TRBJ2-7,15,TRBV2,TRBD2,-,TGTGCCAGCAGTGAAACTAGCGGGGTATCCTACGAGCAGTACTTC,CASSETSGVSYEQYF
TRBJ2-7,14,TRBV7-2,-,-,TGTGCCAGCAGCTTATCCCCCACAGGGTACGAGCAGTACTTC,CASSLSPTGYEQYF
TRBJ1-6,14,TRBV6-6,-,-,TGTGCCAGCAGTTACTCGACGGCAGTTTCGCCCCTCCACTTT,CASSYSTAVSPLHF
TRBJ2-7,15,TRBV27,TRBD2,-,TGTGCCAGCAGTGTGGGTTCTAGCGGGAGGGCGGGGCAGTACTTC,CASSVGSSGRAGQYF
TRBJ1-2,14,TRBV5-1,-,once,TGCGCCAGCAGCTTGGAATCAGCTAACTATGGCTACACCTTC,CASSLESANYGYTF
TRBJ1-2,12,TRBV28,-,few,TGTGCCAGCAGTGTGACTAACTATGGCTACACCTTC,CASSVTNYGYTF
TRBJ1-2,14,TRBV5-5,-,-,TGTGCCAGCAGCTCGGGTACTGGGGGCTATGGCTACACCTTC,CASSSGTGGYGYTF
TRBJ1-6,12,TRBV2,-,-,TGTGCCAGCAGGGGAGGGGGTTCACCCCTCCACTTT,CASRGGGSPLHF
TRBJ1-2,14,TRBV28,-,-,TGTGCCAGCAGTTTAGGACAGTCTAACTATGGCTACACCTTC,CASSLGQSNYGYTF
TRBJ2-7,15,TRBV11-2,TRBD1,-,TGTGCCAGCAGCCCTACAGGGCAGGGGGTGTACGAGCAGTACTTC,CASSPTGQGVYEQYF
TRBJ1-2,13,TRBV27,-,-,TGTGCCAGCAGTTTTTGGGGGGCCGGTGGCTACACCTTC,CASSFWGAGGYTF
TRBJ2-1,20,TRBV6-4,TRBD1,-,TGTGCCAGCAGTGACTTGTCGGGGGACAGGCCCAAGCCCTCCTACAATGAGCAGTTCTTC,CASSDLSGDRPKPSYNEQFF
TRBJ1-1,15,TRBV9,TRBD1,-,TGTGCCAGCGGAGGACAGGGGGCGCGGTCACCTGAAGCTTTCTTT,CASGGQGARSPEAFF
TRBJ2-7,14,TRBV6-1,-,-,TGTGCCAGCAGTGAAAGCGGGCTCTCCTACGAGCAGTACTTC,CASSESGLSYEQYF
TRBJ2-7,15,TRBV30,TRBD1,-,TGTGCCTGGAGTGCAGACAGGGATTCCTCCTACGAGCAGTACTTC,CAWSADRDSSYEQYF
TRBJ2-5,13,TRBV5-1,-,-,TGCGCCAGCAGCTTGGATCCGGAAGAGACCCAGTACTTC,CASSLDPEETQYF
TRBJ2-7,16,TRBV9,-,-,TGTGCCAGCAGCGTAGCTACGGGGCAGGGCCCCTACGAGCAGTACTTC,CASSVATGQGPYEQYF
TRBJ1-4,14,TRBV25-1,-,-,TGTGCCAGCAGTGACCCCCGACGGACCGAAAAACTGTTTTTT,CASSDPRRTEKLFF
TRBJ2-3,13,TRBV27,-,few,TGTGCCAGCTCGATCGGGGTCACAGATACGCAGTATTTT,CASSIGVTDTQYF
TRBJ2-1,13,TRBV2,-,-,TGTGCCAGCAGCCCAAGTCCGGGGCATGAGCAGTTCTTC,CASSPSPGHEQFF
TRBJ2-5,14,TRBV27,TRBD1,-,TGTGCCAGCAGTTGGACAGGGGGAGAAGAGACCCAGTACTTC,CASSWTGGEETQYF
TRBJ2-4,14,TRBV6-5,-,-,TGTGCCAGCAGTGGTAGCGTGGGCAAAAACATTCAGTACTTC,CASSGSVGKNIQYF
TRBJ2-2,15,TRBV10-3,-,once,TGTGCCATGAGGGGTTCAGGGAGAGGTACCGGGGAGCTGTTTTTT,CAMRGSGRGTGELFF
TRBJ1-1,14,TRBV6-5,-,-,TGTGCCAGCAGTTACGGGCAGAGGAACACTGAAGCTTTCTTT,CASSYGQRNTEAFF
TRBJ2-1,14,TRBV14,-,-,TGTGCCAGCAGCCAAGGAATAGGTGGCCATGAGCAGTTCTTC,CASSQGIGGHEQFF
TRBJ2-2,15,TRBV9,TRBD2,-,TGTGCCAGCACCACACGGGGGGTGGGCACCGGGGAGCTGTTTTTT,CASTTRGVGTGELFF
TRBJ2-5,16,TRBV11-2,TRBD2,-,TGTGCCAGCAGCTTAGGTTCTAGCGGGAGGCAAGAGACCCAGTACTTC,CASSLGSSGRQETQYF
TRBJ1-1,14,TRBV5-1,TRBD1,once,TGCGCCAGCAGATCCGGGACAGGGGGCCAAGAAGCTTTCTTT,CASRSGTGGQEAFF
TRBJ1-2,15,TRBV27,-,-,TGTGCCAGCAGTTTATTGGGGGGGGTTAACTATGGCTACACCTTC,CASSLLGGVNYGYTF
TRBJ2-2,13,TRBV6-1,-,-,TGTGCCACCCCGGTGAGGGGAACCGGGGAGCTGTTTTTT,CATPVRGTGELFF